This T cell receptor (beta chain) was profiled in a study of T cells in tuberculosis (dated by TCRdb to the late 2010s). Regarding the study in general: The study combined CD1B tetramers and high-throughput TCR immunosequencing to characterize T cells specific for the mycobacterial lipid antigen glucose monomycolate (GMM). With over 8 people per group, a South African clinical cohort compared IGRA-negative adolescents, IGRA-positive adolescents with latent tuberculosis, and adults with active tuberculosis.

The V and J ends are trimmed by 1 base and 7 bases, leaving 8 bases between them. The germline V gene (reference sequence) specifies SEHNR as CDR1 and FQNEAQ as CDR2. The CDR3 holds 13 amino acids from the cysteine to the phenylalanine. The DNA shown is the 39-base CDR3, in frame from base 1. The immunoSEQ multiplex PCR assay was used to generate TCR libraries, with TCR-beta and/or TCR-alpha/delta assays applied to each sample. Amplified TCR libraries were sequenced on the Illumina high-throughput platform. The paper's processing steps were these. Clustering and dimensionality reduction were performed using pairwise TCRdist distances among GMM-specific receptors from ex vivo sorted or in vitro expanded T cells. The score assigned to each clinical repertoire was mean NN-distance, meaning the average TCRdist to the nearest 10% of tetramer-positive reference sequences. GEM TCR motif frequency was computed as the fraction of unique TCRs matching known GEM sequences by V/J usage and CDR3 length. Active tuberculosis was classified by linear discriminant analysis with leave-one-out cross-validation, implemented in scikit-learn. Entries here come from immuneACCESS through TCRdb and include only in-frame sequences with V and J called. Some clones fail to appear in such tables; in the studies checked, an unresolved V gene covers under half of the shortfall, and the cause of the remainder is unknown. Clonal size and the V and J genes are those of that table, whereas D and trimming came from the DNA. In all, the sample holds about 22,000 clones, and more than 95% of those were seen once. Under 8% of the sample rests with the top ten.

As for this clone: Its antigen target is currently unknown. The record has no base qualities; no much larger clone is one base away.

Overall study results and their limits: Compared with IGRA-negative controls, TCR-alpha repertoires from active tuberculosis had smaller mean NN-distances to GMM-specific TCRs, which suggests clonal expansion of these TCRs. With the diverse GMM-specific repertoire as input, a classifier achieved roughly 87% accuracy (AUROC about 0.9), whereas GEM motif frequencies as input gave more than 55% accuracy. Which clinical samples got chosen depended on the availability of cryopreserved specimens, and the active tuberculosis cases were adults, whereas the controls were adolescents. The smaller NN-distances were partly driven by shorter CDR3-alpha lengths in active tuberculosis patients, and the difference for TCR-beta did not reach statistical significance.

At study entry, adolescents were screened for latent tuberculosis infection by tuberculin skin test and QuantiFERON-TB GOLD In-Tube IGRA. Immunosequencing of unsorted cryopreserved PBMC covered, on average, around 91,000 T cells per clinical donor. Eleven high schools in the Worcester region of the Western Cape, South Africa, served as enrollment sites for adolescents aged 12 to 18 years. Roughly 10 M. tuberculosis-infected and some 10 uninfected adolescents were selected with matching for age and sex. PBMC from adolescents were isolated by density centrifugation from freshly drawn heparinized blood and were then cryopreserved.

The sequence derives from a donor between 5 and 29 years old with latent tuberculosis or without tuberculosis infection. The V and J genes are TRBV7-9 and TRBJ1-5, with TRBD1 as a weak D call on 5 bases. Source material: PBMCs. In nucleotide form, the sequence is TGTGCCAGCAGCTTAGAAGACAGCCAGCCCCAGCATTTT. Its protein is CASSLEDSQPQHF. Reference TRBV7-9 and TRBJ1-5 genes cover what lies past the CDR3, so the full variable domain is DTGVSQNPRHKITKRGQNVTFRCDPISEHNRLYWYRQTLGQGPEFLTYFQNEAQLEKSRLLSDRFSAERPKGSFSTLEIQRTEQGDSAMYLCASSLEDSQPQHFGDGTRLSIL.